One and the same sample provided the 28 T cell receptor beta chains below, sequenced in a study of CD8 T cells in Susac syndrome (dated 2019 in TCRdb). The library was built by means of the immunoSEQ multiplex PCR assay. RNA was extracted with the RNeasy kit and roughly 0.5 to 1 ug was reverse transcribed using random hexamers. TCRdb reprocessed the public reads (quality trimming at Q25 with fastp, clone calling with MiXCR) and kept in-frame beta chains. All rows with the same CDR3 protein become a single entry with the most common DNA and genes. The sample table holds some 300,000 distinct CDR3 sequences, of which roughly 84% were seen once. The ten largest clones add up to over 0.1% of the sample. The sequenced material came from CD8+ T cells from PBMCs. The receptors stem from a human donor with multiple sclerosis.

The chain is built from TRBV14 and TRBJ2-1; D not resolved. The CDR3 runs to 15 residues. With 3 bases removed from V and 0 bases from J, the gap between germline ends came to 9 bases. Looked up from germline, CDR1 is SGHDN and CDR2 is FVKESK. CDR3 sequence reads: CASSHLEISYNEQFF. CDR3 in DNA: TGTGCCAGCAGCCATCTTGAGATCTCCTACAATGAGCAGTTCTTC. The full variable domain, completed using reference TRBV14 and TRBJ2-1, is EAGVTQFPSHSVIEKGQTVTLRCDPISGHDNLYWYRRVMGKEIKFLLHFVKESKQDESGMPNNRFLAERTGGTYSTLKVQPAELEDSGVYFCASSHLEISYNEQFFGPGTRLTVL.

This chain links TRBV7-9 with TRBJ2-1, with 7 nucleotides matching TRBD2. Unmatched junction bases numbered 9, after V lost 5 bases and J lost 14 bases. This CDR3 is 12 amino acids long. CDR1 is SEHNR and CDR2 is FQNEAQ in the germline V gene (reference sequence). CDR3 sequence reads: CASSLGERGEFF. The CDR3, as DNA: TGTGCCAGCAGCCTAGGGGAGCGGGGTGAGTTCTTC.

The chain has TRBV7-9 and TRBJ2-1; no reliable D call. Germline V gene data show CDR1 as SEHNR and CDR2 as FQNEAQ (reference sequence). Trimming removed 0 bases at V and 0 bases at J, with 6 bases between. The CDR3 is made up of 15 amino acids. The DNA of the CDR3 is TGTGCCAGCAGCTTAGCCCGGAGCTCCTACAATGAGCAGTTCTTC. As protein: CASSLARSSYNEQFF.

The chain couples TRBV28 to TRBJ2-7; D gene unclear. Trimming removed 10 bases at V and 3 bases at J, with 16 bases between. The length of the CDR3 is 13 residues. Germline CDR1 MDHEN, CDR2 SYDVKM. The CDR3 coding sequence is TGTGCCACCCGAGTGGACCGAGACTACGAGCAGTACTTC. It specifies CATRVDRDYEQYF. Together with reference TRBV28 and TRBJ2-7, the CDR3 gives the full variable domain: DVKVTQSSRYLVKRTGEKVFLECVQDMDHENMFWYRQDPGLGLRLIYFSYDVKMKEKGDIPEGYSVSREKKERFSLILESASTNQTSMYLCATRVDRDYEQYFGPGTRLTVT.

The chain employs TRBV29-1 and TRBJ2-1, with 7 bases identical to TRBD2. Germline lookup yields CDR1 SQVTM and CDR2 ANQGSEA. The CDR3 loop spans 15 amino acids. Trimming removed 4 bases from V and 0 bases from J; junction bases left unmatched: 6. In DNA form, the CDR3 reads TGCAGCGTTGGAAGGCGGGAGCTCTCCTACAATGAGCAGTTCTTC. This codes for CSVGRRELSYNEQFF.

The rearrangement links TRBV9 to TRBJ2-1; no definite D call. The CDR3 contains 13 residues. Germline V gene sequence: CDR1 SGDLS, CDR2 YYNGEE. V was pared by 0 bases and J by 7 bases, with 8 bases between. CDR3 coding DNA: TGTGCCAGCAGCGTAGGAAGGGTAAATGAGCAGTTCTTC. Its translation is CASSVGRVNEQFF.

The CDR3 spells CASRGDRTYEQYF. Here the CDR3 DNA reads TGTGCCAGCAGGGGGGACAGAACCTACGAGCAGTACTTC. The V and J genes are TRBV5-6 and TRBJ2-7; 7 bases are shared with TRBD1. The CDR3 spans 13 residues. Per germline, CDR1 SGHDT and CDR2 YYEEEE. Trimming at V came to 5 bases and at J to 2 bases, leaving 4 bases not matched to a gene. Using reference TRBV5-6 and TRBJ2-7 for the parts outside the CDR3, the full variable domain is DAGVTQSPTHLIKTRGQQVTLRCSPKSGHDTVSWYQQALGQGPQFIFQYYEEEERQRGNFPDRFSGHQFPNYSSELNVNALLLGDSALYLCASRGDRTYEQYFGPGTRLTVT.

In this sample, this clonotype turned up once. J is TRBJ2-1 and V is TRBV9; D is possibly TRBD1 or TRBD2 (5 bases each). Germline lookup yields CDR1 SGDLS and CDR2 YYNGEE. This CDR3 region has 14 residues. V gave up 0 bases and J gave up 8 bases, with 12 bases separating them. The CDR3 loop is CASSVEGPNDEQFF. In nucleotides, the CDR3 is TGTGCCAGCAGCGTAGAGGGACCAAACGATGAGCAGTTCTTC.

The chain has TRBV6-5 and TRBJ1-1; 9 bases line up with TRBD1. CDR3 length equals 14 residues. V trimming: 6 bases; J trimming: 1 base; junction bases outside the gene matches: 3. Germline CDR1 MNHEY, CDR2 SVGAGI. CDR3 nucleotides: TGTGCCAGCAGGGTACAGGGGGCGAACACTGAAGCTTTCTTT. It codes for CASRVQGANTEAFF.

In regard to this clonotype: The germline gene is not matched at one end of the junction; a read error may be the cause. The genes are TRBV4-1 and TRBJ1-1, with a tentative D call TRBD1 (5 bases). The CDR3 runs to 14 residues. CDR1 MGHRA and CDR2 YSYEKL come from the germline V gene. In DNA form, the CDR3 reads TGCGCCAGCAGCCAAGTAGCAGGGCGAACTGAAGCTCTCTTT. Translation gives CASSQVAGRTEALF.

This rearrangement joins TRBV19 to TRBJ1-1; no clear D gene. CDR1 is LNHDA and CDR2 is SQIVND in the germline V gene (reference sequence). The germline V and J ends were trimmed by 3 bases and 1 base, with 12 bases remaining between them. The CDR3 has 15 amino acids. For the CDR3, the DNA is TGTGCCAGTAGTATTTTACGGCGGGGGAACACTGAAGCTTTCTTT. Its protein is CASSILRRGNTEAFF.

V and J are TRBV11-2 and TRBJ2-7; TRBD1 agrees at 10 bases. From germline, CDR1 is SGHAT and CDR2 FQNNGV. The CDR3 runs 15 residues. Trimming took 3 bases from V and 5 from J; bases not matched to a gene: 7. The chain's CDR3 is CASSFPGQGGHEQYF. CDR3 DNA sequence: TGTGCCAGCAGCTTCCCCGGACAGGGGGGCCACGAGCAGTACTTC.

The chain uses TRBV29-1 and TRBJ2-2; 10 bases fit TRBD1. The CDR3 covers 16 residues. Trimming took 6 bases from V and 2 from J; bases not matched to a gene: 9. The germline V gene has CDR1 SQVTM and CDR2 ANQGSEA. The CDR3 coding sequence is TGCAGCGTAAAAGGCGGGGACAGGGGTAACACCGGGGAGCTGTTTTTT. Protein: CSVKGGDRGNTGELFF.

The rearrangement links TRBV18 to TRBJ1-4, with TRBD1 matching over 8 bases. The junction had 14 bases not matched to a gene; V was cut back by 1 base and J by 7 bases. Per the germline V gene, CDR1 is KGHSH and CDR2 is LQKENI. This CDR3 contains 18 residues. For the CDR3, the DNA is TGTGCCAGCTCACCACGGGGACAGGAGGGGACTCAGAGTGAAAAACTGTTTTTT. As protein: CASSPRGQEGTQSEKLFF.

This rearrangement joins TRBV20-1 to TRBJ2-7, with D perhaps matching TRBD1 (5 bases). V gave up 5 bases and J gave up 4 bases, with 6 bases separating them. The CDR3 extends over 10 amino acids. Germline values: CDR1 DFQATT, CDR2 SNEGSKA (reference sequence). The CDR3 region is CSADRYEQYF. DNA of the CDR3: TGCAGTGCTGACAGATACGAGCAGTACTTC.

The chain carries TRBV14 and TRBJ2-3; 9 bases fit TRBD2. The CDR3 has 15 amino acids. Looked up from germline, CDR1 is SGHDN and CDR2 is FVKESK. J gave up 5 bases and V 4 bases, and 7 bases lay outside the gene matches. The CDR3 region has the DNA TGTGCCAGCAGCCCGGGAAAGCGGGGGGAAGATACGCAGTATTTT. Translation gives CASSPGKRGEDTQYF.

The chain joins TRBV7-8 to TRBJ1-6, with 10 bases fitting TRBD1. This CDR3 contains 19 residues. J was trimmed by 7 bases and V by 5 bases; bases with no gene match: 17. The germline gives CDR1 SGHVS, CDR2 FQNEAQ. The CDR3 DNA is TGTGCCAGCAGCCAACGGGACAGGGGTCGCGTGCAAGCGAATTCACCCCTCCACTTT. Its translation is CASSQRDRGRVQANSPLHF.

The V gene is TRBV7-9, the J gene TRBJ2-1, with 10 bases fitting TRBD2. The germline CDR1 and CDR2 sequences are SEHNR and FQNEAQ (reference sequence). J gave up 14 bases and V 4 bases, and 5 bases lay outside the gene matches. The CDR3 sequence is 12 residues long. Written as DNA, the CDR3 is TGTGCCAGCAGCTCCGGGACTAGCGTCGAGTTCTTC. It codes for CASSSGTSVEFF.

The chain recombines TRBV27 with TRBJ1-5, with D uncertain. The CDR3 is 13 amino acids. Germline assignment: CDR1 MNHEY and CDR2 SMNVEV (reference sequence). The V and J ends lost 1 base and 5 bases respectively, with 6 bases between them. CDR3 nucleotides: TGTGCCAGCAGTTTATGGAGAGATCAGCCCCAGCATTTT. This encodes CASSLWRDQPQHF.

This clonotype was picked up one time. The chain recombines TRBV25-1 with TRBJ2-7, with D possibly being TRBD1 or TRBD2 (6 bases each). The CDR3 is made up of 12 amino acids. Germline CDR1 MGHDK, CDR2 SYGVNS. Trimming left V 4 bases short and J 6 bases short, with 10 bases between. CDR3 DNA: TGTGCCAGCAGTGTCGGGGGCCCCGAGCAGTACTTC. It translates to CASSVGGPEQYF.

As DNA, the CDR3 is TGTGCCATCCGACAGGGGAGAGGACTAGCGGGATACGAGCAGTACTTC. It translates to CAIRQGRGLAGYEQYF. The rearrangement uses TRBV10-3 and TRBJ2-7; 12 nucleotides align to TRBD2. The V and J ends lost 8 bases and 4 bases, in that order; junction bases with no gene match: 12. The CDR3 sequence is 16 residues long. The germline gives CDR1 ENHRY, CDR2 SYGVKD.

This sequence joins TRBV9 and TRBJ2-1, with TRBD2 as a possible D gene (5 bases). Germline V gene data show CDR1 as SGDLS and CDR2 as YYNGEE. This CDR3 contains 15 residues. Trimming removed 0 bases at V and 2 bases at J, with 9 bases between. The CDR3 region is CASSVVANTYNEQFF. In DNA, the CDR3 is TGTGCCAGCAGCGTAGTAGCGAACACCTACAATGAGCAGTTCTTC. The full variable domain, its missing parts supplied by reference TRBV9 and TRBJ2-1, is DSGVTQTPKHLITATGQRVTLRCSPRSGDLSVYWYQQSLDQGLQFLIQYYNGEERAKGNILERFSAQQFPDLHSELNLSSLELGDSALYFCASSVVANTYNEQFFGPGTRLTVL.

V and J are TRBV12-3 or TRBV12-4 and TRBJ2-7; D unresolved. The CDR3 contains 11 residues. Trimming left V 4 bases short and J 5 bases short, with 6 bases between. The CDR3 nucleotides read TGTGCCAGCAGTTCTGTGGACGAGCAGTACTTC. Residues: CASSSVDEQYF.

The rearrangement links TRBV27 to TRBJ1-4, with D maybe TRBD1 (5 bases). V lost 3 bases, J lost 14 bases, and 16 bases lay in between. Germline CDR1 is MNHEY and CDR2 is SMNVEV (reference sequence). The CDR3 contains 13 residues. In DNA, the CDR3 is TGTGCCAGCAGTTTGACCGGGGCCGCCGGGCTGTTTTTT. This translates into CASSLTGAAGLFF.

The chain has TRBV7-9 and TRBJ2-1, with TRBD2 matching 8 bases. The CDR3 sequence is 13 residues long. After removal of 7 bases from V and 7 bases from J, the junction contained 6 bases not matched to a gene. CDR1 is SEHNR, CDR2 FQNEAQ, per germline (reference sequence). The CDR3 sequence: CASKSGSSNEQFF. In DNA, the CDR3 is TGTGCCAGCAAAAGCGGGAGCTCTAATGAGCAGTTCTTC.

The rearrangement uses TRBV14 and TRBJ2-7; D unresolved. Germline loops: CDR1 SGHDN, CDR2 FVKESK. Trimming stripped 4 bases from V and 3 bases from J, with 13 bases between. CDR3 length equals 14 residues. CDR3 DNA sequence: TGTGCCAGCAGCCCAGTTGGCGGATACTACGAGCAGTACTTC. Protein product: CASSPVGGYYEQYF. The entire variable domain, with the rest obtained from reference TRBV14 and TRBJ2-7, is as follows: EAGVTQFPSHSVIEKGQTVTLRCDPISGHDNLYWYRRVMGKEIKFLLHFVKESKQDESGMPNNRFLAERTGGTYSTLKVQPAELEDSGVYFCASSPVGGYYEQYFGPGTRLTVT.

CDR3 sequence reads: CASGLDQETQYF. The DNA of the CDR3 is TGTGCCAGCGGGCTTGACCAAGAGACCCAGTACTTC. J is TRBJ2-5 and V is TRBV13; D uncertain. The CDR3 sequence is 12 residues long. Germline CDR1 is PRHDT and CDR2 is FYEKMQ (reference sequence). The ends were cut back, 8 bases at V and 0 bases at J, with 7 bases in the middle.

V usage is TRBV12-3 or TRBV12-4 and J usage is TRBJ2-1, with TRBD2 identical over 7 bases. The V segment lost 2 bases and the J segment 8 bases; nucleotides outside the gene matches: 9. There are 15 residues in the CDR3. For the CDR3, the DNA is TGTGCCAGCAGTTTAAGCCCGGCGGGAGTGGATGAGCAGTTCTTC. This translates into CASSLSPAGVDEQFF.